The table lists the clone carrying this TCR beta chain with many counts. Its antigen is undetermined. The ends were cut back, 1 base at V and 4 bases at J, with 7 bases in the middle. This CDR3 region has 12 residues. Germline V gene sequence: CDR1 DFQATT, CDR2 SNEGSKA (reference sequence). TCR beta CDR3 regions were amplified from RNA transcripts. RT-PCR in the first round used HTBI primers; a second-round multiplex PCR followed. TCRdb re-analysed the multiplex PCR reads in MiXCR, keeping a single row per CDR3 protein. The sample includes 350,000 or so distinct CDR3 sequences, about a sixth seen only once; the top ten take 9% to 15%. These data belong to a study of Graves' ophthalmopathy and Graves' hyperthyroidism. Study findings and constraints: Most expanded thyroid clonotypes above 0.001 frequency also appeared in blood.

This receptor was taken from an adult man with Graves' ophthalmopathy. The rearrangement joins TRBV20-1 to TRBJ1-2; D is ambiguous. Sequencing used peripheral blood. Written as DNA, the CDR3 is TGCAGTGCTAGAGCTGAGTCCTATGGCTACACCTTC. Protein: CSARAESYGYTF.